Described below is a single T cell receptor (beta chain) sequence and its context. Profiled with immunoSEQ multiplex PCR; TCRdb holds only in-frame clones, not every one. The sample carries 85,000 to 100,000 clones, about 96% recorded once. The data were obtained in a study of technical replicates of blood from four donors. The V end was cut by 5 bases, the J end by 3 bases, with 8 bases between. CDR3 length equals 13 residues. The germline gives CDR1 SGHVS, CDR2 FNYEAQ. This chain connects TRBV7-6 to TRBJ2-1, with D perhaps TRBD2 (6 bases). This sequence was found in a human donor in good health. The sequencing sample was made of T cells isolated from PBMCs. As DNA, the CDR3 is TGTGCCAGCAGCCTGACTAGCTACAATGAGCAGTTCTTC. Translation gives CASSLTSYNEQFF.